The rows below give T cell receptor beta chains drawn from one sample of a study of blood T cell repertoires in COVID-19. Measured with immunoSEQ multiplex PCR; TCRdb has only the in-frame clones, and not every one. The sample holds under 400,000 clones, 85% to 90% seen once. Sequencing was done on a sample of peripheral blood. The receptors stem from a woman in her thirties with COVID-19, enrolled during active disease. CDR3s include the opening cysteine and the closing phenylalanine or tryptophan. A D gene is named only where the DNA matches it firmly. A clone size is listed for some rows: how often the clone was seen (once, few, many), or a class if it is expanded.

v_gene: TRBV5-1; abundance: NA; j_gene: TRBJ1-1; d_gene: NA; CDR3aa: CASSLGGENTEAFF; CDR3nt: TGCGCCAGCAGCTTGGGCGGGGAGAACACTGAAGCTTTCTTT
v_gene: TRBV1; abundance: NA; j_gene: TRBJ2-3; d_gene: NA; CDR3aa: CTSRIAGGPECTDTQYF; CDR3nt: TGCACCAGCAGAATAGCGGGAGGGCCGGAATGCACAGATACGCAGTATTTT
v_gene: TRBV13; abundance: NA; j_gene: TRBJ2-7; d_gene: NA; CDR3aa: CASRSARTAYEQYF; CDR3nt: TGTGCCAGCAGATCCGCTCGGACAGCCTACGAGCAGTACTTC
v_gene: TRBV29-1; abundance: NA; j_gene: TRBJ1-1; d_gene: TRBD1; CDR3aa: CSVMTGLRTEAFF; CDR3nt: TGCAGCGTTATGACAGGGTTAAGGACTGAAGCTTTCTTT
v_gene: TRBV7-8; abundance: few; j_gene: TRBJ1-3; d_gene: TRBD1; CDR3aa: CASSLKPGGTIYF; CDR3nt: TGTGCCAGCAGCTTGAAACCAGGGGGCACCATATATTTT
v_gene: TRBV27; abundance: NA; j_gene: TRBJ1-2; d_gene: TRBD1; CDR3aa: CASSQEGGSNYGYTF; CDR3nt: TGTGCCAGCAGCCAAGAAGGGGGCTCTAACTATGGCTACACCTTC
v_gene: TRBV25-1; abundance: few; j_gene: TRBJ2-7; d_gene: TRBD1; CDR3aa: CASRTGTGDEQYF; CDR3nt: TGTGCCAGCAGAACCGGGACAGGAGACGAGCAGTACTTC
v_gene: TRBV5-1; abundance: once; j_gene: TRBJ2-3; d_gene: NA; CDR3aa: CASSLAGYGSTDTQYF; CDR3nt: TGCGCCAGCAGCTTGGCAGGATACGGTAGCACAGATACGCAGTATTTT
v_gene: TRBV11-2; abundance: NA; j_gene: TRBJ2-7; d_gene: NA; CDR3aa: CASSLGRVGQSYEQYF; CDR3nt: TGTGCCAGCAGCTTAGGGAGGGTGGGCCAATCCTACGAGCAGTACTTC
v_gene: TRBV12-3/TRBV12-4; abundance: NA; j_gene: TRBJ2-4; d_gene: NA; CDR3aa: CASSFGEFNIQYF; CDR3nt: TGTGCCAGCAGTTTCGGGGAGTTCAACATTCAGTACTTC
v_gene: TRBV5-1; abundance: once; j_gene: TRBJ1-3; d_gene: TRBD1; CDR3aa: CASSLTGGSGNTIYF; CDR3nt: TGCGCCAGCAGCTTGACAGGGGGATCTGGAAACACCATATATTTT
v_gene: TRBV19; abundance: once; j_gene: TRBJ1-5; d_gene: NA; CDR3aa: CASSIGGRGRQPQHF; CDR3nt: TGTGCCAGTAGTATAGGGGGCAGGGGAAGGCAGCCCCAGCATTTT
v_gene: TRBV24-1; abundance: NA; j_gene: TRBJ2-2; d_gene: TRBD1; CDR3aa: CATSGTGQISGELFF; CDR3nt: TGTGCCACCTCCGGGACAGGCCAAATCAGCGGGGAGCTGTTTTTT
v_gene: TRBV27; abundance: NA; j_gene: TRBJ1-6; d_gene: TRBD1; CDR3aa: CASSSDPGQVNSPLHF; CDR3nt: TGTGCCAGCAGTTCAGATCCGGGACAGGTTAATTCACCCCTCCACTTT
v_gene: TRBV10-3; abundance: few; j_gene: TRBJ1-6; d_gene: NA; CDR3aa: CAISDRGSPLHF; CDR3nt: TGTGCCATCAGTGACAGGGGTTCACCCCTCCACTTT
v_gene: TRBV10-1; abundance: NA; j_gene: TRBJ2-3; d_gene: NA; CDR3aa: CASSDGGSTDTQYF; CDR3nt: TGCGCCAGCAGTGACGGGGGAAGCACAGATACGCAGTATTTT
v_gene: TRBV20-1; abundance: NA; j_gene: TRBJ2-3; d_gene: NA; CDR3aa: CSASPGVLTDTQYF; CDR3nt: TGCAGTGCTAGTCCGGGAGTGTTGACAGATACGCAGTATTTT
v_gene: TRBV12-5; abundance: NA; j_gene: TRBJ1-4; d_gene: TRBD1; CDR3aa: CASGRGTDYPNEKLFF; CDR3nt: TGTGCTAGTGGCCGGGGGACAGATTACCCAAATGAAAAACTGTTTTTT
v_gene: TRBV18; abundance: once; j_gene: TRBJ1-6; d_gene: TRBD1; CDR3aa: CASSQNRDRVNSPLHF; CDR3nt: TGTGCCAGCTCTCAGAACCGGGACAGGGTTAATTCACCCCTCCACTTT
v_gene: TRBV2; abundance: once; j_gene: TRBJ2-3; d_gene: TRBD2; CDR3aa: CASSEGLAGTDTQYF; CDR3nt: TGTGCCAGCAGTGAAGGACTAGCGGGAACAGATACGCAGTATTTT
v_gene: TRBV11-2; abundance: NA; j_gene: TRBJ1-4; d_gene: TRBD1; CDR3aa: CASSRDRGNEKLFF; CDR3nt: TGTGCCAGCAGTCGGGACAGGGGTAATGAAAAACTGTTTTTT
v_gene: TRBV6-4; abundance: NA; j_gene: TRBJ1-2; d_gene: NA; CDR3aa: CATQSGRDYGYTF; CDR3nt: TGTGCCACCCAGTCCGGGAGAGACTATGGCTACACCTTC
v_gene: TRBV6-5; abundance: once; j_gene: TRBJ1-2; d_gene: NA; CDR3aa: CASSVGVDPYGYTF; CDR3nt: TGTGCCAGCAGCGTCGGGGTGGATCCTTATGGCTACACCTTC
v_gene: TRBV7-6; abundance: NA; j_gene: TRBJ1-3; d_gene: NA; CDR3aa: CASSLAMSGSSGNTIYF; CDR3nt: TGTGCCAGCAGCTTAGCGATGAGCGGCAGCTCTGGAAACACCATATATTTT